This T cell receptor beta chain originates from a study of human T cells and chemical hapten exposure listed by TCRdb under 2021. At the level of the whole study: Libraries were pooled for sequencing, and per-sample TCR yields varied mainly because of small differences in library volumes within the pool. From each blood RNA sample, both TCR alpha and TCR beta chains were sequenced. Peripheral blood TCR repertoire changes were tracked in vivo in alopecia patients during primary and secondary sensitization to the hapten diphenylcyclopropenone (DPC). On the study overall, not on this receptor specifically: The number of TCRs above 1 in 1000 frequency did not change with DPC sensitization; there was no evidence of global repertoire structure alterations. After repeated subsampling, the strength of the expansion versus patch-test correlation and the threshold at which it became significant changed.

At the junction V is shortened by 3 bases and J by 3 bases, with 8 bases in between. The CDR3 measures 14 amino acids from cysteine to phenylalanine. Kept here is only the CDR3 DNA, which spans 42 bases and is read in frame from base 1. The germline V gene yields SGHVS for CDR1 and FNYEAQ for CDR2. As to this clonotype: Its target antigen remains unknown. It has no much larger one-base neighbor in the sample; base qualities were not kept.

What this sample's time point label stands for: healthy volunteer bleed at 6 weeks. Unfractionated whole blood was collected in Tempus Blood RNA tubes, and total RNA was extracted from that blood. Four or five healthy volunteers acted as controls for TCR sequencing and had blood drawn at day 0, 2 weeks and 6 weeks. Library prep was done by RACE. Sequencing took place on a NextSeq 500. During library preparation, unique molecular identifiers were attached to individual cDNA molecules so that TCRs could be counted in a quantitative, reproducible way. The source study handled its data this way. A median of roughly 99,000 TCRs per sample was observed, with a range of roughly 23,224 to 700,000. V, J and CDR3 annotation of the TCR reads was carried out using the Decombinator software suite. Every sample was subsampled to the same number of TCRs (28,000) for the PS versus PT1 abundance plots. TCRs were defined as expanded if absent before sensitization and observed at least eight times at the 2-week time point. TCRdb trimmed the raw reads at Q25, called clones with MiXCR and kept productive beta chains. CDR3 protein sequences are deduplicated, and each keeps its most common genes and DNA. These V and J calls originate from TCRdb's pipeline instead of the authors' own analysis. Recorded for this sample are about 82,000 distinct CDR3 sequences; over 8.5% of them occurred a single time. Together, the top ten hold approximately 1.4% of the sample.

The sequence came from a male donor in good health. Some clones in this sample may be carry-over from other donors' samples. Sequenced: whole blood. The receptor chain draws on TRBV7-6 and TRBJ1-4; confidence is insufficient to name the D gene. The DNA sequence is given as TGTGCCAGCAGCTTGGACGGGCCTAATGAAAAACTGTTTTTT. The resulting protein is CASSLDGPNEKLFF.